Listed below are T cell receptor beta chains from one sample, sequenced in a study of response to subunit inactivated influenza vaccine. TCRdb reprocessed the RT-PCR reads with MiXCR, giving one entry per CDR3 protein. The table records 530,000 or so distinct CDR3 sequences, around 25% of them present only once. The sample was CD4+ T cells sorted from PBMCs, taken 5 to 6 days after vaccination. Receptors were obtained from a man aged 45 to 65 who received an inactivated influenza vaccine. CDR3s include the opening cysteine and the closing phenylalanine or tryptophan. A D gene is named only where the DNA matches it firmly. Clone size is stated in some rows and not others, as once, few, many or a class when expanded.

abundance	v_gene	d_gene	j_gene	CDR3aa	CDR3nt
few	TRBV6-5	TRBD1	TRBJ1-1	CASIKDLGQKAFF	TGTGCCAGCATTAAAGACTTGGGACAGAAGGCTTTCTTT
few	TRBV20-1	TRBD1	TRBJ1-1	CSARELQGTVRGSEAFF	TGCAGTGCTAGAGAGCTTCAAGGGACAGTAAGGGGCTCTGAAGCTTTCTTT
few	TRBV9	-	TRBJ1-6	CASRGAGDGSPLHF	TGTGCCAGCAGGGGGGCCGGGGATGGGTCACCCCTCCACTTT
once	TRBV5-1	-	TRBJ1-2	CASSLDRDYTF	TGCGCCAGCAGCTTGGACAGGGACTACACCTTC
once	TRBV6-1	TRBD2	TRBJ2-3	CATGTSGSTDTQYF	TGTGCCACCGGGACTAGCGGAAGCACAGATACGCAGTATTTT
-	TRBV12-3/TRBV12-4	-	TRBJ2-7	CAIPPYEQYF	TGTGCCATTCCCCCCTACGAGCAGTACTTC
-	TRBV7-2	TRBD2	TRBJ2-1	CASSLDSGSIQNEQFF	TGTGCCAGCAGCTTAGATAGCGGGAGTATCCAGAATGAGCAGTTCTTC
-	TRBV27	-	TRBJ2-5	CASGRFLETQYF	TGTGCCAGCGGTCGATTTTTAGAGACCCAGTACTTC
-	TRBV29-1	-	TRBJ2-1	CSVPPLDSSREQFF	TGCAGCGTTCCTCCCTTGGATTCCAGCCGTGAGCAGTTCTTC
few	TRBV11-2	-	TRBJ2-3	CASSSFSTDTQYF	TGTGCCAGCAGCTCTTTTAGCACAGATACGCAGTATTTT
few	TRBV20-1	-	TRBJ2-3	CSASLEGLGPGSTDTQYF	TGCAGTGCATCTTTAGAGGGGCTGGGGCCAGGGAGTACAGATACGCAGTATTTT
-	TRBV19	-	TRBJ2-3	CASSIQGFGTDTQYF	TGTGCCAGTAGTATCCAGGGTTTTGGCACAGATACGCAGTATTTT
few	TRBV28	-	TRBJ1-2	CASSLGGTNYGYTF	TGTGCCAGCAGTTTAGGGGGGACTAACTATGGCTACACCTTC
-	TRBV4-2	TRBD2	TRBJ2-3	CASSQDRGGGHSSTDTQYF	TGTGCCAGCAGCCAAGATAGAGGCGGGGGGCACTCTAGCACAGATACGCAGTATTTT
-	TRBV5-1	-	TRBJ2-5	CASSLGTEGETQYF	TGCGCCAGCAGCTTGGGTACAGAGGGTGAGACCCAGTACTTC
few	TRBV5-1	-	TRBJ2-1	CASSLESRGTSNKQFF	TGCGCCAGCAGCTTGGAGTCGCGGGGGACATCTAATAAGCAGTTCTTC
-	TRBV6-1	-	TRBJ2-2	CASLPGSGTGELFF	TGCGCCAGCCTCCCCGGCTCGGGCACCGGGGAGCTGTTTTTT
-	TRBV2	TRBD2	TRBJ2-1	CTISFRASGSRIDNEQFF	TGTACCATCAGTTTTAGGGCTAGCGGGAGTAGAATTGACAATGAGCAGTTCTTC
-	TRBV7-9	-	TRBJ1-1	CASSLAGGRGTEAFF	TGTGCCAGCAGCTTAGCAGGAGGCCGGGGGACTGAAGCTTTCTTT
-	TRBV28	TRBD1	TRBJ2-7	CASSPTGQGRYEQYF	TGTGCCAGCAGTCCAACGGGACAGGGGCGCTACGAGCAGTACTTC
-	TRBV10-2	TRBD1	TRBJ2-2	CASSGDSSNTGELFF	TGCGCCAGCAGTGGGGACAGCTCGAACACCGGGGAGCTGTTTTTT
-	TRBV29-1	TRBD1	TRBJ2-6	CSVSTGSSGANVLTF	TGCAGCGTTTCGACAGGGAGCTCTGGGGCCAACGTCCTGACTTTC
many	TRBV11-2	-	TRBJ2-3	CASSRTSDTQYF	TGTGCCAGCAGCAGAACCTCAGATACGCAGTATTTT
-	TRBV3-1	-	TRBJ1-2	CASSPTRTAYGYTF	TGTGCCAGCAGCCCGACCCGGACAGCCTATGGCTACACCTTC
-	TRBV15	-	TRBJ2-5	CATSARGRETQYF	TGTGCCACCAGCGCAAGGGGGAGGGAGACCCAGTACTTC
few	TRBV3-1	TRBD1	TRBJ2-1	CASSQPGTDLYNEQFF	TGTGCCAGCAGCCAACCCGGGACAGACCTTTACAATGAGCAGTTCTTC
-	TRBV14	-	TRBJ2-7	CASSQGSVPPYEQYF	TGTGCCAGCAGCCAAGGTTCGGTCCCTCCCTACGAGCAGTACTTC
-	TRBV20-1	-	TRBJ2-7	CSATDSLFYEQYF	TGCAGTGCTACCGACAGCTTGTTCTACGAGCAGTACTTC
-	TRBV9	-	TRBJ2-3	CASSVGAGDTQYF	TGTGCCAGCAGCGTAGGGGCCGGAGATACGCAGTATTTT
few	TRBV10-3	TRBD2	TRBJ2-3	CAITGGDTQYF	TGTGCCATCACGGGGGGAGATACGCAGTATTTT
-	TRBV20-1	TRBD2	TRBJ2-7	CSARVSSGLSYEQYF	TGCAGTGCTAGGGTGTCTAGCGGCCTCTCCTACGAGCAGTACTTC
-	TRBV2	-	TRBJ2-5	CASSKGLETQYF	TGTGCCAGCAGCAAGGGATTGGAGACCCAGTACTTC
few	TRBV4-3	-	TRBJ1-6	CASSQEPGVSPLHF	TGCGCCAGCAGCCAAGAGCCAGGGGTTTCACCCCTCCACTTT
few	TRBV11-2	-	TRBJ2-5	CASSKLTVAETQYF	TGTGCCAGCAGCAAACTGACAGTAGCGGAGACCCAGTACTTC
many	TRBV12-3/TRBV12-4	TRBD1	TRBJ2-7	CASRTGNSYEQYF	TGTGCCAGCCGGACAGGGAACTCCTACGAGCAGTACTTC
-	TRBV19	-	TRBJ2-2	CASRTGTSNTGELFF	TGTGCCAGTCGAACCGGGACTTCAAACACCGGGGAGCTGTTTTTT
-	TRBV15	TRBD2	TRBJ2-3	CATSRDRIAGGTDTQYF	TGTGCCACCAGCAGAGATCGGATAGCGGGGGGCACAGATACGCAGTATTTT
-	TRBV4-2	-	TRBJ2-2	CASSQVLLHTNTGELFF	TGTGCCAGCAGCCAAGTTCTTCTTCACACGAACACCGGGGAGCTGTTTTTT
-	TRBV6-1	-	TRBJ2-1	CASNGQFYNEQFF	TGTGCCAGCAATGGACAGTTCTACAATGAGCAGTTCTTC
few	TRBV20-1	-	TRBJ2-5	CSARPLDEETQYF	TGCAGTGCTAGACCATTAGATGAAGAGACCCAGTACTTC